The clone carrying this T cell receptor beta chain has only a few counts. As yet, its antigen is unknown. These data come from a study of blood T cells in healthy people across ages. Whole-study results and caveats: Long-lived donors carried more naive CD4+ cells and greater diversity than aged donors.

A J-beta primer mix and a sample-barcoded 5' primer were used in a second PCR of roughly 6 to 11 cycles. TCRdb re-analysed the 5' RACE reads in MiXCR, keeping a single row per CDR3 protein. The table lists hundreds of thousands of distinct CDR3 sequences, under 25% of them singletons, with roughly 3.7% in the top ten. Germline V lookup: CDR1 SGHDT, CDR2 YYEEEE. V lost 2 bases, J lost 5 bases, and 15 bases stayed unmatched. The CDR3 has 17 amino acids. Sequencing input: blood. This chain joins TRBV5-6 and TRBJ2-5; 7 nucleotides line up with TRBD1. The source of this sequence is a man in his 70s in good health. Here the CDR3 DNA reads TGTGCCAGCAGCTTCAGGACAGGACCAGACCTTCGGGAGACCCAGTACTTC. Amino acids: CASSFRTGPDLRETQYF.